Below, 21 T cell receptor beta chains from the same sample are listed, as sequenced in a study of cytomegalovirus exposure and HLA in healthy donors. Both 60 Vbeta primers and 13 Jbeta primers went into the PCR. TCRdb keeps only in-frame clones here, not all; method: immunoSEQ multiplex PCR. Counted here are about 160,000 clones, 79% occurring once; the ten biggest clones make up roughly 3.4%. The sequenced sample consisted of PBMCs. Source of these receptors: a human donor in good health.

The chain carries TRBV19 and TRBJ2-2; TRBD1 matches 10 bases. CDR3 size: 14 residues. The junction had 4 bases not matched to a gene; V was cut back by 7 bases and J by 5 bases. Germline V gene lookup returns CDR1 LNHDA and CDR2 SQIVND (reference sequence). CDR3 coding DNA: TGTGCCAGTAAGGGACAGGGGAGGACCGGGGAGCTGTTTTTT. It translates to CASKGQGRTGELFF.

This rearrangement joins TRBV6-6 to TRBJ1-2, with D hard to call. The CDR3 runs to 13 residues. Trimming removed 10 bases at V and 0 bases at J, with 12 bases between. Germline-derived CDR1 and CDR2 are MNHNY and SVGAGI (reference sequence). CDR3 protein: CAITSDTNYGYTF. The CDR3 nucleotides are TGTGCCATAACATCCGACACTAACTATGGCTACACCTTC.

Concerning this clone: Other DNA sequences in this specimen translate into the identical CDR3. The rearrangement uses TRBV2 and TRBJ2-7; D is undetermined. Germline V gene lookup returns CDR1 SNHLY and CDR2 FYNNEI. V was trimmed by 8 bases and J by 4 bases, leaving 9 bases between them. This CDR3 spans 11 amino acids. CDR3 sequence reads: CASSGNYEQYF. The CDR3 DNA sequence: TGTGCCAGCTCGGGTAATTACGAGCAGTACTTC.

The chain recombines TRBV7-2 with TRBJ2-7, with D maybe TRBD2 (5 bases). V lost 1 base and J lost 1, with 14 bases in between. Germline V gives CDR1 SGHTA, CDR2 FQGNSA. The CDR3 runs to 16 residues. CDR3 DNA: TGTGCCAGCAGCTTAGATCCGAGGGTTGGGTCCTACGAGCAGTACTTC. Its protein is CASSLDPRVGSYEQYF.

V and J are TRBV6-5 and TRBJ1-1, with unresolved D. V was cut by 6 bases and J by 8 bases, with 13 bases left in between. The CDR3 extends over 12 amino acids. The germline gives CDR1 MNHEY, CDR2 SVGAGI. The CDR3 reads CASSILRGEAFF. In DNA form, the CDR3 reads TGTGCCAGCAGCATATTACGAGGGGAAGCTTTCTTT.

The V call is TRBV9, the J call TRBJ2-7; TRBD2 matches at 9 bases. The CDR3 runs 14 residues. V was pared by 0 bases and J by 5 bases, with 3 bases of the junction left unmatched. Germline CDR1 and CDR2: SGDLS and YYNGEE. CDR3: CASSVGAGGDEQYF. CDR3 sequence (DNA): TGTGCCAGCAGCGTAGGTGCGGGGGGGGACGAGCAGTACTTC.

The sample holds one count of this clone. The J gene is TRBJ2-7, the V gene TRBV11-1; 8 nucleotides line up with TRBD2. The CDR3 totals 15 residues. V shed 5 bases, J shed 5 bases, and the junction held 11 bases outside the gene matches. Looked up from germline, CDR1 is SGHAT and CDR2 is FQDESV (reference sequence). The CDR3 region has the DNA TGTGCCAGCAGCCCCCGACCGACTAGCGCCAACGAGCAGTACTTC. Translated: CASSPRPTSANEQYF.

J is TRBJ1-1 and V is TRBV18; D ambiguous. With 5 bases removed from V and 4 bases from J, the gap between germline ends came to 11 bases. CDR1 and CDR2 from the germline V gene are KGHSH and LQKENI. CDR3 size: 13 residues. DNA for the CDR3: TGTGCCAGCTCAACCAGTAATCCCACTGAAGCTTTCTTT. Translating gives CASSTSNPTEAFF.

The J gene is TRBJ2-4, the V gene TRBV7-2; 9 bases line up with TRBD1. V shed 5 bases and J 15 bases; nucleotides not matched to a gene: 11. Germline V gives CDR1 SGHTA, CDR2 FQGNSA. The CDR3 loop spans 13 amino acids. In DNA form, the CDR3 reads TGTGCCAGCAGCCCTCGGGGACAGGGTTCGCTGTACTTC. It specifies CASSPRGQGSLYF.

The sample holds one count of this clone. V is TRBV5-1 and J is TRBJ2-3; 7 nucleotides match TRBD2. In germline, CDR1 is SGHRS, CDR2 YFSETQ. This CDR3 comprises 16 residues. V was pared by 5 bases and J by 0 bases, with 9 bases of the junction left unmatched. CDR3 sequence (DNA): TGCGCCAGCAGATCAGTCCTAGCGGATAGCACAGATACGCAGTATTTT. It is translated as CASRSVLADSTDTQYF.

The genes are TRBV10-3 and TRBJ2-2; 7 bases agree with TRBD1. V lost 5 bases to trimming and J lost 3 bases; unmatched junction nucleotides: 12. This CDR3 contains 17 residues. Germline-derived CDR1 and CDR2 are ENHRY and SYGVKD. The CDR3 spells CAISLITGDGYTGELFF. The CDR3 nucleotides read TGTGCCATCAGTCTTATCACAGGGGACGGTTACACCGGGGAGCTGTTTTTT.

The chain has TRBV9 and TRBJ2-7; 10 positions agree with TRBD2. Germline loops: CDR1 SGDLS, CDR2 YYNGEE. The CDR3 runs to 15 residues. J lost 2 bases, V lost 2 bases, and 4 bases had no gene match. CDR3 residues: CASSVLAGVAYEQYF. CDR3 in DNA: TGTGCCAGCAGCGTTCTAGCGGGAGTCGCCTACGAGCAGTACTTC.

V gene TRBV11-3 combines with J gene TRBJ2-2; 8 bases agree with TRBD2. In germline, CDR1 is SGHNT, CDR2 YENEEA. The ends lost 2 bases at V and 6 bases at J; junction bases unmatched: 8. The CDR3 covers 16 residues. CDR3 nucleotides: TGTGCCAGCAGCTTAATGGCGGGAGGAATGGCCGGGGAGCTGTTTTTT. Its translation: CASSLMAGGMAGELFF.

The table lists this clone with a count of one. The chain carries TRBV7-9 and TRBJ1-1; D is unresolved. The CDR3 length is 13 residues. The ends were cut back, 2 bases at V and 1 base at J, with 5 bases in the middle. The V gene's germline CDR1 is SEHNR and CDR2 FQNEAQ (reference sequence). The CDR3 nucleotides read TGTGCCAGCAGCTTATACGGGAACACTGAAGCTTTCTTT. Translating gives CASSLYGNTEAFF.

V is TRBV11-2 and J is TRBJ1-1, with no clear D. Trimming removed 6 bases at V and 1 base at J, with 9 bases between. Per the germline V gene, CDR1 is SGHAT and CDR2 is FQNNGV. There are 13 residues in the CDR3. The CDR3 region is CASRANWNTEAFF. CDR3 nucleotides: TGTGCCAGCAGAGCTAATTGGAACACTGAAGCTTTCTTT. The full variable domain, completed using reference TRBV11-2 and TRBJ1-1, is EAGVAQSPRYKIIEKRQSVAFWCNPISGHATLYWYQQILGQGPKLLIQFQNNGVVDDSQLPKDRFSAERLKGVDSTLKIQPAKLEDSAVYLCASRANWNTEAFFGQGTRLTVV.

The J gene is TRBJ1-1, the V gene TRBV6-1; D not certain. The CDR3 has 15 amino acids. V was cut by 0 bases and J by 7 bases, with 15 bases left in between. Germline V lookup: CDR1 MNHNS, CDR2 SASEGT. The CDR3 nucleotides read TGTGCCAGCAGTGAAGCGCGGGCTGCCCGACTTGAAGCTTTCTTT. Protein: CASSEARAARLEAFF.

In this sample, this clone turned up once. The chain has TRBV6-5 and TRBJ2-1; 7 bases are a match to TRBD2. Looked up from germline, CDR1 is MNHEY and CDR2 is SVGAGI. The CDR3 spans 12 residues. The trim removed 6 bases at V and 13 bases at J, leaving 9 bases unmatched. The CDR3 bases are TGTGCCAGCAGCCCTTCTAGCGGACTTCAGTTCTTC. Protein product: CASSPSSGLQFF.

The V and J genes are TRBV4-3 and TRBJ2-1; TRBD2 matches at 7 bases. Germline CDR1 reads LGHNA; CDR2 reads YSLEER. With 5 bases clipped from V and 0 bases from J, the junction kept 4 bases outside the gene matches. The CDR3 is 15 amino acids. The CDR3 loop is CASSGDYSSYNEQFF. Here the CDR3 DNA reads TGCGCCAGCAGCGGGGACTATAGCTCCTACAATGAGCAGTTCTTC.

The V call is TRBV6-5, the J call TRBJ2-7; 10 nucleotides align to TRBD1. Germline trimming cut 6 bases from V and 4 bases from J; bases unmatched to any gene: 6. The CDR3 length is 14 residues. Germline CDR1 is MNHEY and CDR2 is SVGAGI. The CDR3 is CASRPGTGVYEQYF. The DNA of the CDR3 is TGTGCCAGCAGACCCGGGACAGGGGTGTACGAGCAGTACTTC.

The rearrangement uses TRBV28 and TRBJ1-2; tentatively, D is TRBD1 (5 bases). CDR3 length equals 15 residues. The V gene lost 5 bases and the J gene lost 4 bases, with 17 bases spanning the gap. The germline V gene has CDR1 MDHEN and CDR2 SYDVKM. Here the CDR3 DNA reads TGTGCCAGCAGTCCCCTGGGAGGGGTGATCTATGGCTACACCTTC. Protein: CASSPLGGVIYGYTF.

This chain connects TRBV10-1 to TRBJ1-5; 7 bases are a match to TRBD1. This CDR3 spans 16 amino acids. Germline V gives CDR1 WNHNN, CDR2 SYGVQD (reference sequence). V trimming: 4 bases; J trimming: 11 bases; junction bases outside the gene matches: 17. The CDR3 protein is CASSADREIVGGSQHF. Written as DNA, the CDR3 is TGCGCCAGCAGTGCCGACAGGGAAATTGTAGGGGGGTCCCAGCATTTT.